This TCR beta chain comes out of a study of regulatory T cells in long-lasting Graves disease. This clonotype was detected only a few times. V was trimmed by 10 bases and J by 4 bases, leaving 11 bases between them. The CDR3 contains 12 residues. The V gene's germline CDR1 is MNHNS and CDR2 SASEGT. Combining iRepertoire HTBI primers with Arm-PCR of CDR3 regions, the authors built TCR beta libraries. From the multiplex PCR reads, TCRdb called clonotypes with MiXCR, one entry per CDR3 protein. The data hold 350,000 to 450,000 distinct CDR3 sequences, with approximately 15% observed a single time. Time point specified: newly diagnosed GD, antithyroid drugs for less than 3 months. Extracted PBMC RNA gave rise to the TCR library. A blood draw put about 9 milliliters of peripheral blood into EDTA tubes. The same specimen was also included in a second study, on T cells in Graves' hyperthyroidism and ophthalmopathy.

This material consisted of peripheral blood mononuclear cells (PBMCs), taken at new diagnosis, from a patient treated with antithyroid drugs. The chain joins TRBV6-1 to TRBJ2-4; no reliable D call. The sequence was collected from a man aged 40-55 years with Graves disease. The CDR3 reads CAIGLRKNIQYF. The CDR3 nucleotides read TGTGCCATAGGTTTGCGGAAAAACATTCAGTACTTC.